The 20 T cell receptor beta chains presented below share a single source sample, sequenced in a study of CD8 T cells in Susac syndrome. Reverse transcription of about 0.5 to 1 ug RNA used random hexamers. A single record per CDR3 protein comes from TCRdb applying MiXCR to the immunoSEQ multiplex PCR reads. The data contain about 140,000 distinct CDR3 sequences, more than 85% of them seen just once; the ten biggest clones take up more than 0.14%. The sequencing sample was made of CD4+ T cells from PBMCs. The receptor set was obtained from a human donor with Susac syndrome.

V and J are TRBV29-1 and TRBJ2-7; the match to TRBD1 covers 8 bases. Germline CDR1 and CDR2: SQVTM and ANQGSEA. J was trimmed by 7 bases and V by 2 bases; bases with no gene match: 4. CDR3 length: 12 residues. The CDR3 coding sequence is TGCAGCGTTGAACAGGGGGCGAATGAGCAGTACTTC. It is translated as CSVEQGANEQYF.

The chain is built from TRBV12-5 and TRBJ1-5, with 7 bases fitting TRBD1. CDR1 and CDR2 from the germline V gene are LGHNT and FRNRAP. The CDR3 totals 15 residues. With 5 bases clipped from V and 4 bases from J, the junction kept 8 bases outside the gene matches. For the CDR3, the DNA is TGTGCTAGTGGTCCGACAGGGAGGGGGAATCAGCCCCAGCATTTT. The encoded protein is CASGPTGRGNQPQHF.

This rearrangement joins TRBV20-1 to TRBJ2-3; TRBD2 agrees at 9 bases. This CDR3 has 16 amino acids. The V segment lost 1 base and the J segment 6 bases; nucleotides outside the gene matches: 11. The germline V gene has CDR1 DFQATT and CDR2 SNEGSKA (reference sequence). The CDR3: CSARGVLAGVADTQYF. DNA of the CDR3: TGCAGTGCTAGAGGGGTTTTAGCGGGAGTAGCGGATACGCAGTATTTT.

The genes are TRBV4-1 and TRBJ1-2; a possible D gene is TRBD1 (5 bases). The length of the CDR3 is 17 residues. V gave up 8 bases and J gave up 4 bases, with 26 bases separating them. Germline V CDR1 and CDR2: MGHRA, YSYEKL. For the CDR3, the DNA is TGCGCCAGCTCCAGGACGGGGACCGGGCCCTGGGGCTATGGCTACACCTTC. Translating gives CASSRTGTGPWGYGYTF.

The DNA for the CDR3 is TGTGCCACCAGTCTGGGCGAAGAGACCCAGTACTTC. Translating it yields CATSLGEETQYF. The V call is TRBV24-1, the J call TRBJ2-5; D is uncertain. The V end lost 6 bases, the J end lost 3 bases, and 7 bases lay between the germline ends. CDR1 is KGHDR and CDR2 is SFDVKD in the germline V gene. The CDR3 extends over 12 amino acids.

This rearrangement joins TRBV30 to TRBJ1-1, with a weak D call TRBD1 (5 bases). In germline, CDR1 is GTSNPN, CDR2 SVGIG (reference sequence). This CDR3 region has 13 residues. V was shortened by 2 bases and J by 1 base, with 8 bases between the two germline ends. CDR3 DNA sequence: TGTGCCTGGAGTCATGGGACGAACACTGAAGCTTTCTTT. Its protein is CAWSHGTNTEAFF. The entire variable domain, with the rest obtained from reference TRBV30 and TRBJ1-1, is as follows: SQTIHQWPATLVQPVGSPLSLECTVEGTSNPNLYWYRQAAGRGLQLLFYSVGIGQISSEVPQNLSASRPQDRQFILSSKKLLLSDSGFYLCAWSHGTNTEAFFGQGTRLTVV.

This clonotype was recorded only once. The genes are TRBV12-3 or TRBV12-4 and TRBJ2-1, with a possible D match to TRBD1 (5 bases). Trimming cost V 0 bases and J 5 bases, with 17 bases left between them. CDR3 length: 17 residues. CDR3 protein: CASSLAQGRPGNNEQFF. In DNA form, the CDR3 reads TGTGCCAGCAGTTTAGCGCAGGGCAGGCCAGGGAACAATGAGCAGTTCTTC.

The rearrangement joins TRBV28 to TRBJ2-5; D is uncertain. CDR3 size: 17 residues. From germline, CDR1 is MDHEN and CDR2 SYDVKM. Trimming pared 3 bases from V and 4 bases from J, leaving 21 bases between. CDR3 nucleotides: TGTGCCAGCAGTTTTTGGGCTTTCGCATCGGTGAGAGAGACCCAGTACTTC. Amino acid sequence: CASSFWAFASVRETQYF.

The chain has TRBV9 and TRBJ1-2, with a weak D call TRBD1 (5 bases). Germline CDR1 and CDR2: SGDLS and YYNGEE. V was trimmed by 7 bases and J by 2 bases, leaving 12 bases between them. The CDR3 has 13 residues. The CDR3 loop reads CASGGLHNYGYTF. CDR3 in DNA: TGTGCCAGCGGGGGACTACACAACTATGGCTACACCTTC.

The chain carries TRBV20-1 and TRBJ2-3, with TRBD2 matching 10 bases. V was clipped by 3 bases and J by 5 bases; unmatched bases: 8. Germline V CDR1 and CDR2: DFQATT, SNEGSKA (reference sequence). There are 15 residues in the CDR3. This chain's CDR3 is CSASRGLAERDTQYF. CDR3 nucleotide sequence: TGCAGTGCTAGCCGCGGACTAGCGGAGCGAGATACGCAGTATTTT.

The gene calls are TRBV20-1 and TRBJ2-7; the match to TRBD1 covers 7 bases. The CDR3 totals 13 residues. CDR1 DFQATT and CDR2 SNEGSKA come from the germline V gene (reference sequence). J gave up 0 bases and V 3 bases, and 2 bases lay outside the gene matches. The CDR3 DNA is TGCAGTGCTAGTAACAGGGGCTCCTACGAGCAGTACTTC. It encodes CSASNRGSYEQYF.

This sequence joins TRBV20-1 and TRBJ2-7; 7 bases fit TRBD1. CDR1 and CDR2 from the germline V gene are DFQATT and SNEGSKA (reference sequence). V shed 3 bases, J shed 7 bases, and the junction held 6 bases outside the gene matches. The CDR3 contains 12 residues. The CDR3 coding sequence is TGCAGTGCTAGTCTTAGGGGGCTTGAGCAGTACTTC. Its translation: CSASLRGLEQYF.

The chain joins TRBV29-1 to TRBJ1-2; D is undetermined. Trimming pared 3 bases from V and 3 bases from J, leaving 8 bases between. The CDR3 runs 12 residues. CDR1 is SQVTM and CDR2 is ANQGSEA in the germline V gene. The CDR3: CSVEGRDYGYTF. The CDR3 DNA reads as TGCAGCGTTGAGGGCAGAGACTATGGCTACACCTTC. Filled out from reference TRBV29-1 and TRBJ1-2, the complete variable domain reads SAVISQKPSRDICQRGTSLTIQCQVDSQVTMMFWYRQQPGQSLTLIATANQGSEATYESGFVIDKFPISRPNLTFSTLTVSNMSPEDSSIYLCSVEGRDYGYTFGSGTRLTVV.

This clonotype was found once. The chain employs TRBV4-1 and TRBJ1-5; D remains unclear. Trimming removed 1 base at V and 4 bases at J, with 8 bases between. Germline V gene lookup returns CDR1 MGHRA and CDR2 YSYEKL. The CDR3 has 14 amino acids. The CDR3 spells CASSQGSLNQPQHF. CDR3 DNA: TGCGCCAGCAGCCAAGGTTCCTTAAATCAGCCCCAGCATTTT.

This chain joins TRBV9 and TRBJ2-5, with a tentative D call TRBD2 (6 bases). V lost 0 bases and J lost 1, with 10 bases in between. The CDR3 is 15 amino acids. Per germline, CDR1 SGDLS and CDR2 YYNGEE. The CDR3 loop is CASSVGPAGQETQYF. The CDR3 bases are TGTGCCAGCAGCGTAGGTCCAGCGGGCCAAGAGACCCAGTACTTC.

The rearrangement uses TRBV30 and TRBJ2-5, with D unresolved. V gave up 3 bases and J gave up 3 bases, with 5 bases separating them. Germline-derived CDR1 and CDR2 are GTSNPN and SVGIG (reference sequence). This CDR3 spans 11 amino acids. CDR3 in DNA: TGTGCCTGGAGCCCGAAAGAGACCCAGTACTTC. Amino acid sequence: CAWSPKETQYF.

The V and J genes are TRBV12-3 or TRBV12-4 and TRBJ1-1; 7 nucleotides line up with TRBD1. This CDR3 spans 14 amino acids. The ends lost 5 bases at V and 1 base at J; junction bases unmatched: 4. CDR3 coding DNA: TGTGCCAGCAGTCCCCGGACAGGGAACACTGAAGCTTTCTTT. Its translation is CASSPRTGNTEAFF.

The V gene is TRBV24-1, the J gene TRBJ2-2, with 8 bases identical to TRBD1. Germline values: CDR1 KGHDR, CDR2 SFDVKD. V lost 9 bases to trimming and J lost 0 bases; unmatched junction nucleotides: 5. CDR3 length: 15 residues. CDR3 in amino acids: CATAGTGTNTGELFF. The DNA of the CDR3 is TGTGCCACCGCCGGGACAGGCACGAACACCGGGGAGCTGTTTTTT.

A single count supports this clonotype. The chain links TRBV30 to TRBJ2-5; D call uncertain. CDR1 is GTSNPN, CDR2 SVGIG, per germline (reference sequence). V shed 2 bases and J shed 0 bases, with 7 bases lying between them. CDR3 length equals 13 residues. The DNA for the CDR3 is TGTGCCTGGAGTTCAGAGTACCAAGAGACCCAGTACTTC. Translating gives CAWSSEYQETQYF.

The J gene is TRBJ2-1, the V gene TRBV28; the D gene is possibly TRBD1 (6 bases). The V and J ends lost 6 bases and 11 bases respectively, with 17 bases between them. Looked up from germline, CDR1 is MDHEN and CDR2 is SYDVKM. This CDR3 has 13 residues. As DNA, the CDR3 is TGTGCCAGCAGAACAGGGTGGGGGAGCAAGCAGTTCTTC. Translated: CASRTGWGSKQFF.